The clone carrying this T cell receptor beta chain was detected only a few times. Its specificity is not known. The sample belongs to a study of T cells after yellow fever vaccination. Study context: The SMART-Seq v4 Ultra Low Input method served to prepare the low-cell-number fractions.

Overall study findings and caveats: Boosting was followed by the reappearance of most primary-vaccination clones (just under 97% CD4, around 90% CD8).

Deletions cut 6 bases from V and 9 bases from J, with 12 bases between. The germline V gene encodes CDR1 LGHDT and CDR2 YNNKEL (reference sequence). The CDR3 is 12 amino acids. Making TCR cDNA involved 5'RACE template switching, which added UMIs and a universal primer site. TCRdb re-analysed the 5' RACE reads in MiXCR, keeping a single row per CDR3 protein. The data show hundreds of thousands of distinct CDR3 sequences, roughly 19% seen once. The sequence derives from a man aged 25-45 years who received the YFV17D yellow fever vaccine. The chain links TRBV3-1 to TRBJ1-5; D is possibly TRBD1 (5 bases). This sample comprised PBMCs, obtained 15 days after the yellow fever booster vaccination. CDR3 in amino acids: CASRDGQGPQHF. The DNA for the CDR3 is TGTGCCAGCAGAGATGGACAAGGGCCCCAGCATTTT. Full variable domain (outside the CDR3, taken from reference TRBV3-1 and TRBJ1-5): DTAVSQTPKYLVTQMGNDKSIKCEQNLGHDTMYWYKQDSKKFLKIMFSYNNKELIINETVPNRFSPKSPDKAHLNLHINSLELGDSAVYFCASRDGQGPQHFGDGTRLSIL.